These T cell receptor beta chains were read from a single sample in a study of identifying expanded T cells in peripheral blood. Sequencing was performed with immunoSEQ multiplex PCR; in TCRdb, only in-frame clones are kept and a portion is missing. This sample carries about 98,000 clones, about 91% of them seen once, and the ten largest clones take roughly 15%. The sample was blood. The receptors stem from a person aged 18 to 75 in good health. Both conserved end residues are part of each CDR3. The D gene is left open where the match is weak. A row's size may be missing; if present it is once, few, many or a size class.

D gene	clone size	V gene	J gene	CDR3 protein	CDR3 DNA
NA	NA	TRBV2	TRBJ1-2	CASSDRPNYGYTF	TGTGCCAGCAGTGACAGGCCTAACTATGGCTACACCTTC
NA	NA	TRBV29-1	TRBJ2-1	CSARTAHFYNEQFF	TGCAGCGCCCGCACAGCCCATTTCTACAATGAGCAGTTCTTC
NA	NA	TRBV27	TRBJ2-1	CASSFLFSYNEQFF	TGTGCCAGCAGTTTTTTATTCTCCTACAATGAGCAGTTCTTC
NA	NA	TRBV30	TRBJ1-3	CAWDRQLSGNTIYF	TGTGCCTGGGATCGACAACTCTCTGGAAACACCATATATTTT
NA	NA	TRBV5-4	TRBJ1-1	CASSLDRETEAFF	TGTGCCAGCAGCTTGGACAGGGAAACTGAAGCTTTCTTT
NA	medium-sized	TRBV29-1	TRBJ2-2	CTIVWAGELFF	TGCACTATCGTCTGGGCCGGGGAGCTGTTTTTT
NA	NA	TRBV6-1	TRBJ2-7	CASNPPRVEQYF	TGTGCCAGCAATCCCCCCAGGGTCGAGCAGTACTTC
NA	NA	TRBV28	TRBJ2-4	CASSPGLLRKNIQYF	TGTGCCAGCAGTCCCGGACTACTGCGCAAAAACATTCAGTACTTC
NA	once	TRBV28	TRBJ2-1	CASSLYPHMENEQFF	TGTGCCAGCAGTTTATACCCACATATGGAAAATGAGCAGTTCTTC
NA	NA	TRBV4-2	TRBJ2-2	CASSQDLGFGELFF	TGTGCCAGCAGCCAAGATTTGGGATTCGGGGAGCTGTTTTTT
NA	NA	TRBV9	TRBJ2-1	CASSGHLSYNEQFF	TGTGCCAGCAGCGGACATCTCTCCTACAATGAGCAGTTCTTC
NA	NA	TRBV27	TRBJ2-3	CASSFQGPDTQYF	TGTGCCAGCAGTTTTCAAGGACCAGATACGCAGTATTTT
NA	few	TRBV7-2	TRBJ1-4	CASSVTDEKLFF	TGTGCCAGCAGCGTCACCGATGAAAAACTGTTTTTT
TRBD2	once	TRBV7-2	TRBJ2-5	CASSSGTSGRVQETQYF	TGTGCCAGCAGCTCAGGGACTAGCGGGAGGGTCCAAGAGACCCAGTACTTC
NA	NA	TRBV28	TRBJ1-3	CASSLTGASGNTIYF	TGTGCCAGCAGTTTAACAGGTGCCTCTGGAAACACCATATATTTT
TRBD2	NA	TRBV7-9	TRBJ2-1	CASSRGSIGYNEQFF	TGTGCCAGCAGCCGCGGGAGCATTGGGTACAATGAGCAGTTCTTC
NA	NA	TRBV20-1	TRBJ1-2	CSAPNYGYTF	TGCAGTGCTCCCAACTATGGCTACACCTTC
NA	NA	TRBV28	TRBJ2-3	CASSLGGPRGDTQYF	TGTGCCAGCAGCCTAGGAGGGCCGCGCGGAGATACGCAGTATTTT
TRBD1	NA	TRBV7-9	TRBJ1-1	CASLPGQGNTEAFF	TGTGCCAGCCTACCGGGACAGGGCAACACTGAAGCTTTCTTT
NA	NA	TRBV7-3	TRBJ2-2	CASSSSTGKAGELFF	TGTGCCAGCAGCTCCTCCACAGGGAAGGCCGGGGAGCTGTTTTTT
NA	NA	TRBV5-4	TRBJ2-1	CASSSPRVRDNEQFF	TGTGCCAGCAGCTCTCCCAGGGTTAGGGACAATGAGCAGTTCTTC
NA	NA	TRBV7-9	TRBJ2-3	CASSLGRDTQYF	TGTGCCAGCAGCTTAGGTCGGGATACGCAGTATTTT
NA	NA	TRBV6-5	TRBJ2-3	CASRGVGTDTQYF	TGTGCCAGTCGAGGGGTTGGCACAGATACGCAGTATTTT
TRBD1	NA	TRBV28	TRBJ1-1	CASSSPGQLMNTEAFF	TGTGCCAGCAGTTCTCCGGGACAGTTAATGAACACTGAAGCTTTCTTT
TRBD1	NA	TRBV29-1	TRBJ2-5	CSARTGGETQYF	TGCAGCGCCAGGACAGGGGGCGAGACCCAGTACTTC
NA	NA	TRBV29-1	TRBJ1-2	CSVERGRLYGYTF	TGCAGCGTTGAACGGGGGCGCCTCTATGGCTACACCTTC
NA	once	TRBV6-5	TRBJ2-1	CASSYSNWVHNEQFF	TGTGCCAGCAGTTACTCGAATTGGGTACACAATGAGCAGTTCTTC
TRBD2	NA	TRBV10-1	TRBJ2-7	CASSAGTSSYEQYF	TGCGCCAGCAGTGCCGGGACTAGCTCCTACGAGCAGTACTTC
NA	NA	TRBV29-1	TRBJ2-5	CSGFSGETQYF	TGCAGCGGCTTCAGCGGGGAGACCCAGTACTTC
TRBD2	NA	TRBV11-2	TRBJ2-7	CASSPISRTSGRGYEQYF	TGTGCCAGCAGCCCCATTTCGCGGACCTCCGGGAGGGGATACGAGCAGTACTTC
TRBD1	NA	TRBV29-1	TRBJ1-5	CSVLQGTNQPQHF	TGCAGCGTGTTACAGGGGACAAATCAGCCCCAGCATTTT
NA	NA	TRBV28	TRBJ1-5	CASSFAGDQPQHF	TGTGCCAGCAGTTTTGCCGGAGATCAGCCCCAGCATTTT
NA	NA	TRBV6-5	TRBJ2-7	CASSEATVYEQYF	TGTGCCAGCAGTGAAGCGACAGTCTACGAGCAGTACTTC
TRBD1	NA	TRBV4-3	TRBJ2-7	CASSQVFGTDYEQYF	TGCGCCAGCAGCCAAGTATTTGGGACAGACTACGAGCAGTACTTC
TRBD1	NA	TRBV16	TRBJ1-5	CASSQTGTMRPQHF	TGTGCCAGCAGCCAGACAGGGACCATGCGGCCCCAGCATTTT
TRBD1	NA	TRBV10-3	TRBJ1-1	CAISEQGALTEAFF	TGTGCCATCAGTGAACAGGGGGCGCTAACTGAAGCTTTCTTT
NA	few	TRBV7-8	TRBJ1-2	CASTPGGGYYGYTF	TGTGCCAGCACCCCCGGGGGGGGGTACTATGGCTACACCTTC
TRBD1	NA	TRBV27	TRBJ1-2	CASSFRQGGHGYTF	TGTGCCAGCAGTTTTAGACAGGGTGGCCACGGCTACACCTTC
TRBD2	NA	TRBV2	TRBJ2-3	CASGIGGRKDTQYF	TGTGCCAGCGGTATTGGCGGGAGGAAAGATACGCAGTATTTT
NA	NA	TRBV6-5	TRBJ1-3	CASREDPSGNTIYF	TGTGCCAGCAGGGAGGATCCCTCTGGAAACACCATATATTTT